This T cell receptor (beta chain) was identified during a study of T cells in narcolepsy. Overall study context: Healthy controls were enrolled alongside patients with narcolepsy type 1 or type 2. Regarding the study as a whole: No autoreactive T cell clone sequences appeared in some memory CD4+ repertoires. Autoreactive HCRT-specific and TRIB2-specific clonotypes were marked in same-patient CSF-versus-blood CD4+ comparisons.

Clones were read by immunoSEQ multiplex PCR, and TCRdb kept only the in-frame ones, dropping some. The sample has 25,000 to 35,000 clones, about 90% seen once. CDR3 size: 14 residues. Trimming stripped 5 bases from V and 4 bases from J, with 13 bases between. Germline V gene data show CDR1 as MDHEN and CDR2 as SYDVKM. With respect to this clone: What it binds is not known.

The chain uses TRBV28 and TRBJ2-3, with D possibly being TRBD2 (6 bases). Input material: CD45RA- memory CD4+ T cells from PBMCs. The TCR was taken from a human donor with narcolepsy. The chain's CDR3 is CASSPSGEADTQYF. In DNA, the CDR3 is TGTGCCAGCAGTCCTTCGGGGGAGGCAGATACGCAGTATTTT.